This T cell receptor (beta chain) emerged from a study of regulatory T cells in long-lasting Graves disease. Library construction for TCR beta used iRepertoire HTBI primers and Arm-PCR of CDR3 regions. MiXCR was run by TCRdb on the multiplex PCR reads, yielding one entry per CDR3 protein. The table shows roughly 430,000 distinct CDR3 sequences, with about 17% occurring only once. The sample holds a few counts of this clonotype. Its target is not known. As to time point: newly diagnosed GD, antithyroid drugs for less than 3 months. Researchers made the TCR library from RNA that was extracted from PBMCs. Study results and limitations: Favored gene segments in persistent disease were TRBV28, TRBJ1-2 and TRBJ2-5.

CDR1 is MNHEY, CDR2 SMNVEV, per germline (reference sequence). CDR3 length equals 16 residues. J was trimmed by 2 bases and V by 4 bases; bases with no gene match: 5. Another study also made use of these data, one on T cells in Graves' hyperthyroidism and ophthalmopathy.

This sequence was found in a woman in her 30s with Graves disease. Sequencing was performed on peripheral blood mononuclear cells (PBMCs), taken at new diagnosis, from a patient treated with antithyroid drugs. The V and J genes are TRBV27 and TRBJ2-2; TRBD2 matches at 9 bases. CDR3 amino acids: CASSSLAGINTGELFF. The CDR3 DNA sequence: TGTGCCAGCAGTTCGCTAGCGGGAATCAACACCGGGGAGCTGTTTTTT.